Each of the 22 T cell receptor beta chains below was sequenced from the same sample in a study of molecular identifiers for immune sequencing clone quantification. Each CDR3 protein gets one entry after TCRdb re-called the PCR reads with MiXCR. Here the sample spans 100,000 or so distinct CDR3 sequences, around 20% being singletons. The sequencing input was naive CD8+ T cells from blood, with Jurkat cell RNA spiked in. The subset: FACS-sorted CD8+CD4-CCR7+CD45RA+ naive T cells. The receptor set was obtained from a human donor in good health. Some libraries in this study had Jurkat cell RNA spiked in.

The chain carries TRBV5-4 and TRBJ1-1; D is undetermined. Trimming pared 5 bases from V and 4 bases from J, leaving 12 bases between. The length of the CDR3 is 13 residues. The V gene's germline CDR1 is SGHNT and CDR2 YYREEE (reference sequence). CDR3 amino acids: CASSSELSTEAFF. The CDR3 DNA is TGTGCCAGCAGTTCCGAATTGAGCACTGAAGCTTTCTTT.

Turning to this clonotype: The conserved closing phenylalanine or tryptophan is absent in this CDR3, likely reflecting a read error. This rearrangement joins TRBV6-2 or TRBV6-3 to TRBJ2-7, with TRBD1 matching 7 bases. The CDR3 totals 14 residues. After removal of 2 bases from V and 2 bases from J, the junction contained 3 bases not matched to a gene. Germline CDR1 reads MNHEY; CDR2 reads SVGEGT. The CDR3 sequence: CASSYDRDPYEQYL. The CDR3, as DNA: TGTGCCAGCAGTTACGACAGGGACCCCTACGAGCAGTACCTC.

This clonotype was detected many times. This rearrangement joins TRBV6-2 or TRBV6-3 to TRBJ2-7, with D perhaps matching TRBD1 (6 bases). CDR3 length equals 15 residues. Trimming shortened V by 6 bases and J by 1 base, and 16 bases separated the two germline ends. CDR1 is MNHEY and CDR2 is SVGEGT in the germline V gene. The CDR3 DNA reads TGTGCCAGCAGCCGCGACAGGAGTCTTTCCTACGAGCAGTACTTC. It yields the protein CASSRDRSLSYEQYF.

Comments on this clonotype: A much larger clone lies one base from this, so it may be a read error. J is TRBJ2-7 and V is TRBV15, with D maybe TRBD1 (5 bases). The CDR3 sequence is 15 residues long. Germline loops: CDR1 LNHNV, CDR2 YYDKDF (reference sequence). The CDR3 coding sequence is TGTGTCACCAGCAGAGATGGCCAGGGCACCTACGAGCAGTACTTC. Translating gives CVTSRDGQGTYEQYF.

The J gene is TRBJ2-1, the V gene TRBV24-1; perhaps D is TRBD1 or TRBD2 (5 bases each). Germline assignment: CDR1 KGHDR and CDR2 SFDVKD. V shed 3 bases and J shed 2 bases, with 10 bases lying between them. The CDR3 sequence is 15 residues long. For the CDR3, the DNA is TGTGCCACCAGTGATACCCGGGACCCCTACAATGAGCAGTTCTTC. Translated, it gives CATSDTRDPYNEQFF.

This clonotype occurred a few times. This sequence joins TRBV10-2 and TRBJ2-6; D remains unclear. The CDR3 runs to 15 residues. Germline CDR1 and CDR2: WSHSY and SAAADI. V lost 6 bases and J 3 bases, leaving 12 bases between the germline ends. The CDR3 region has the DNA TGCGCCAGCAGGGCAGCCGTTCTTGGGGCCAACGTCCTGACTTTC. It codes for CASRAAVLGANVLTF.

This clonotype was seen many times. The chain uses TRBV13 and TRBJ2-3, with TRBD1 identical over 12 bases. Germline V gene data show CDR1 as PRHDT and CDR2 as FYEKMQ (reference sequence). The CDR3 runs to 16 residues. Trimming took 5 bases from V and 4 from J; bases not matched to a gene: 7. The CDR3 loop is CASSTRDRGPPDTQYF. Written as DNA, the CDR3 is TGTGCCAGCAGCACGAGGGACAGGGGGCCCCCAGATACGCAGTATTTT. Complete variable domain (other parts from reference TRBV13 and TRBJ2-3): AAGVIQSPRHLIKEKRETATLKCYPIPRHDTVYWYQQGPGQDPQFLISFYEKMQSDKGSIPDRFSAQQFSDYHSELNMSSLELGDSALYFCASSTRDRGPPDTQYFGPGTRLTVL.

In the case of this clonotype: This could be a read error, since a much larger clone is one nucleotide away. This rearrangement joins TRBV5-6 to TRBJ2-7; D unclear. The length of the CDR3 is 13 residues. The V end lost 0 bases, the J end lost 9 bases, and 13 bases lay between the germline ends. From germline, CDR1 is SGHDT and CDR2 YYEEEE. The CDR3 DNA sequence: TGTGCCAGCAGCTTGGATTCTGGGTTCGGGCAGTACTTC. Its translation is CASSLDSGFGQYF.

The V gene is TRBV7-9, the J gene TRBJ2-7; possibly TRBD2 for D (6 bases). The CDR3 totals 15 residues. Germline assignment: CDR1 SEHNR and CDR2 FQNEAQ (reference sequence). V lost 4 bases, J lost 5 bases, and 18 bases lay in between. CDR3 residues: CASSSGLTAGNEQYF. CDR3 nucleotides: TGTGCCAGCAGCTCTGGACTTACCGCGGGAAACGAGCAGTACTTC. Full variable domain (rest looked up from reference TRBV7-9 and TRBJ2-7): DTGVSQNPRHKITKRGQNVTFRCDPISEHNRLYWYRQTLGQGPEFLTYFQNEAQLEKSRLLSDRFSAERPKGSFSTLEIQRTEQGDSAMYLCASSSGLTAGNEQYFGPGTRLTVT.

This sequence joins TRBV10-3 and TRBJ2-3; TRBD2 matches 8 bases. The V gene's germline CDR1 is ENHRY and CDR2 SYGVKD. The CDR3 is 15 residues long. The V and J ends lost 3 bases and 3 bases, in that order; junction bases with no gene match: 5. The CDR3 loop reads CAISDPPGGTDTQYF. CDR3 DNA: TGTGCCATCAGTGATCCCCCGGGAGGGACAGATACGCAGTATTTT.

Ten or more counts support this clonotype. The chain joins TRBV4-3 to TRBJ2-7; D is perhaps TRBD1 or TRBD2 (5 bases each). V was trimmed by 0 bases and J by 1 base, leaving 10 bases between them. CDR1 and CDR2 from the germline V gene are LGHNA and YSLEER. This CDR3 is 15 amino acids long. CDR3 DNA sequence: TGCGCCAGCAGCCAAGATGGGACGCGGTCCTACGAGCAGTACTTC. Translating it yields CASSQDGTRSYEQYF.

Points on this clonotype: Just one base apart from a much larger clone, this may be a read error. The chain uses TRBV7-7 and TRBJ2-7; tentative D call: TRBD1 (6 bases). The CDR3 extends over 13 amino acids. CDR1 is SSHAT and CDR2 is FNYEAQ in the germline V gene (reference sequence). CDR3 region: CAISSQQGGEQYF. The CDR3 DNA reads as TGTGCCATCAGCTCACAACAGGGCGGAGAGCAGTACTTC.

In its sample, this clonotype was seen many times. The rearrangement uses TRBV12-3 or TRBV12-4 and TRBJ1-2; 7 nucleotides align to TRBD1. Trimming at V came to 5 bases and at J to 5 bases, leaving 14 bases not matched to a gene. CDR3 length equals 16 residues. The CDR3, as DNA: TGTGCCAGCAGTCTCATGGCCTCTAAGGGGGCTTATGGCTACACCTTC. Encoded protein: CASSLMASKGAYGYTF.

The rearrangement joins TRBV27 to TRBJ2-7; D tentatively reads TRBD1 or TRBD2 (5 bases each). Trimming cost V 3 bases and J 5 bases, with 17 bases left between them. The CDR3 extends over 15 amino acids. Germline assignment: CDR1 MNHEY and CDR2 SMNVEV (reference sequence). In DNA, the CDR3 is TGTGCCAGCAGTTTGGGACCCATACTCCGGGACGAGCAGTACTTC. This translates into CASSLGPILRDEQYF.

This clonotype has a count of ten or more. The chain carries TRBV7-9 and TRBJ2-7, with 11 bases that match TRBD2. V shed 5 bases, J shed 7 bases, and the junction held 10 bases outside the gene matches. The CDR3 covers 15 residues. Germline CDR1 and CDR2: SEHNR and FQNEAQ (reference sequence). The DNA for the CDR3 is TGTGCCAGCAGCCCGAGACTAGCGGGATTTTATGAGCAGTACTTC. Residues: CASSPRLAGFYEQYF.

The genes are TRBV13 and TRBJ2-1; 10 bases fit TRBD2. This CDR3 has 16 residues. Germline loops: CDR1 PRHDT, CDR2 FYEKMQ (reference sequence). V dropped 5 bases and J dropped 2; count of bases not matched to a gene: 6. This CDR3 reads CASSQASGSAYNEQFF. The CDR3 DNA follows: TGTGCCAGCAGCCAAGCTAGCGGGAGTGCCTACAATGAGCAGTTCTTC.

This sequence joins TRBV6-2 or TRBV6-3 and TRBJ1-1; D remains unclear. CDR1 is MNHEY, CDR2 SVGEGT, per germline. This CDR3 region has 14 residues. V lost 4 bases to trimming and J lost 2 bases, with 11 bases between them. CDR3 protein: CASSFLTANTEAFF. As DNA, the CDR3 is TGTGCCAGCAGTTTCCTAACAGCAAACACTGAAGCTTTCTTT.

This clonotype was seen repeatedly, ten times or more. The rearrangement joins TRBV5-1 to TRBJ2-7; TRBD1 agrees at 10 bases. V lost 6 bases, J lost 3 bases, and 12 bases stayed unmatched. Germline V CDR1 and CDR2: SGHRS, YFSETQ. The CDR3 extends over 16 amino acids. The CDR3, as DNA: TGCGCCAGCACCCAGACAGGGGGCGACTATAACTACGAGCAGTACTTC. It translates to CASTQTGGDYNYEQYF.

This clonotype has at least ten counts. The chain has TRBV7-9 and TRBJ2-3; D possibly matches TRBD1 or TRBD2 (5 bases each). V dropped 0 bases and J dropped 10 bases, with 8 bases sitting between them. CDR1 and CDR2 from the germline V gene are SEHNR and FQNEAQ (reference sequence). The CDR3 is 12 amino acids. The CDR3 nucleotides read TGTGCCAGCAGCTTAGCGGGGACCGCGCAGTATTTT. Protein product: CASSLAGTAQYF.

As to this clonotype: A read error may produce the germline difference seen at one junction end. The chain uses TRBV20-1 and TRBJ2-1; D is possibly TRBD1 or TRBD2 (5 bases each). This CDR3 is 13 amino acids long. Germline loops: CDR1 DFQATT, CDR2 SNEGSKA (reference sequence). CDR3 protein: CSARGWGSEERFF. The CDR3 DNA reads TGCAGTGCTAGGGGCTGGGGGAGTGAGGAGCGGTTCTTC.

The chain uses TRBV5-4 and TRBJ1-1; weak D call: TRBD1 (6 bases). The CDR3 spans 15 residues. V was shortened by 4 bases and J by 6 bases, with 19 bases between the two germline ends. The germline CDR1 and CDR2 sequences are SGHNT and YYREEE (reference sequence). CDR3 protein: CASSPDLGGGPEAFF. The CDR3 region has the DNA TGTGCCAGCAGCCCTGATTTGGGGGGGGGCCCTGAAGCTTTCTTT.

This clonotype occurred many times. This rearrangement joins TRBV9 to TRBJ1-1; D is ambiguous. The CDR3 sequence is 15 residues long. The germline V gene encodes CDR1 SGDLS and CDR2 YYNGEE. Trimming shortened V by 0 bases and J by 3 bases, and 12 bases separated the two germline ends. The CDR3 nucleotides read TGTGCCAGCAGCGTAGTTAGCAGTTGGGACACTGAAGCTTTCTTT. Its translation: CASSVVSSWDTEAFF.